The following is a TCR beta chain sequence with its context. Its matching antigen is unknown. The data belong to a study of cytomegalovirus exposure and HLA in healthy donors. Broader study findings: There were a few CMV-associated chains whose specificity for CMV antigens was confirmed in vitro. Most observed TCR sequences were rare, whereas some public TCRs were detected in many donors. Cytomegalovirus association was assigned to approximately 180 TCR beta chains. The tendency of first-cohort TCR clusters to co-occur in the 120 or so validation repertoires was the finding of a later analysis.

Germline V CDR1 and CDR2: MNHNY, SVGAGI (reference sequence). V gave up 0 bases and J gave up 12 bases, with 12 bases separating them. CDR3 size: 13 residues. Here immunoSEQ multiplex PCR was the method, and the copy in TCRdb shows in-frame clones only, minus some. The sample yields over 250,000 clones, roughly nine tenths seen once. The sequence was obtained from a woman in her 30s in good health and CMV-seropositive. The sequenced sample was PBMCs. The V and J genes are TRBV6-6 and TRBJ2-1, with a weak D call TRBD2 (5 bases). In DNA, the CDR3 is TGTGCCAGCAGTTACTCGACGAGGGTGGGGCAGTTCTTC. Protein sequence: CASSYSTRVGQFF.